The rows below give T cell receptor beta chains drawn from one sample of a study of Ad26.COV2.S vaccination and SARS-CoV-2 variants. Sequencing was performed with immunoSEQ multiplex PCR; in TCRdb, only in-frame clones are kept and a portion is missing. The sample contains about 180,000 clones, about 83% of which appear only once. The sequencing used peripheral blood, collected after recovery from COVID-19. The receptor set was obtained from a human donor who had recovered from COVID-19. CDR3s include the opening cysteine and the closing phenylalanine or tryptophan.

J gene: TRBJ2-7
V gene: TRBV28
CDR3 protein: CASALGTSGYEQYF

J gene: TRBJ1-1
V gene: TRBV5-5
CDR3 protein: CASSLQTGWSTEAFF

J gene: TRBJ2-5
V gene: TRBV11-2
CDR3 protein: CASSLGSGGGFQETQYF

J gene: TRBJ1-6
V gene: TRBV10-3
CDR3 protein: CAISGRSTESPLHF

J gene: TRBJ2-6
V gene: TRBV4-1
CDR3 protein: CASSLRELDNSGANVLTF

J gene: TRBJ1-4
V gene: TRBV5-6
CDR3 protein: CASSVQGPLTNEKLFF

J gene: TRBJ2-5
V gene: TRBV3-1/TRBV3-2
CDR3 protein: CASSQGRAGGRETQYF

J gene: TRBJ1-2
V gene: TRBV19
CDR3 protein: CASSITADDGYTF

J gene: TRBJ2-7
V gene: TRBV30
CDR3 protein: CAWSGGFSEQYF

J gene: TRBJ2-6
V gene: TRBV27
CDR3 protein: CASSLQGAPSGANVLTF

J gene: TRBJ2-5
V gene: TRBV12-3/TRBV12-4
CDR3 protein: CASSLALWKTQYF

J gene: TRBJ2-1
V gene: TRBV5-1
CDR3 protein: CASSSGTSGKAFGNEQFF

J gene: TRBJ1-3
V gene: TRBV7-3
CDR3 protein: CASSLNSGNTIYF

J gene: TRBJ2-3
V gene: TRBV7-2
CDR3 protein: CASSWGFGSSDTQYF

J gene: TRBJ1-1
V gene: TRBV27
CDR3 protein: CASSITNRNTEAFF

J gene: TRBJ2-7
V gene: TRBV7-9
CDR3 protein: CASSLIFTGENYEQYF

J gene: TRBJ2-7
V gene: TRBV5-4
CDR3 protein: CASSSGTGGYEQYF

J gene: TRBJ1-2
V gene: TRBV7-9
CDR3 protein: CASSWGDGRAYGYTF

J gene: TRBJ1-5
V gene: TRBV12-2
CDR3 protein: CATNYGNQPQHF

J gene: TRBJ1-1
V gene: TRBV4-1
CDR3 protein: CASSQTGLGTEAFF

J gene: TRBJ1-1
V gene: TRBV18
CDR3 protein: CASSPPNGGENTEAFF

J gene: TRBJ1-1
V gene: TRBV3-1/TRBV3-2
CDR3 protein: CASSQVLGGGNTEAFF

J gene: TRBJ2-7
V gene: TRBV11-2
CDR3 protein: CASTYPVGGEQYF

J gene: TRBJ1-5
V gene: TRBV11-1
CDR3 protein: CASSLVGNQPQHF

J gene: TRBJ2-7
V gene: TRBV7-2
CDR3 protein: CASTPVVAGENYEQYF

J gene: TRBJ2-1
V gene: TRBV2
CDR3 protein: CASSDSTSDEQFF

J gene: TRBJ1-3
V gene: TRBV27
CDR3 protein: CASSLTPLGNTIYF

J gene: TRBJ2-3
V gene: TRBV5-1
CDR3 protein: CASSQGVAGGRTTDTQYF

J gene: TRBJ1-1
V gene: TRBV19
CDR3 protein: CASSTGHMNTEAFF

J gene: TRBJ2-7
V gene: TRBV6-5
CDR3 protein: CASIKELAAYEQYF

J gene: TRBJ1-5
V gene: TRBV7-9
CDR3 protein: CASSFGGALQHF

J gene: TRBJ1-2
V gene: TRBV5-6
CDR3 protein: CASSPGQRGYTF

J gene: TRBJ2-5
V gene: TRBV5-1
CDR3 protein: CASSGQGYQETQYF

J gene: TRBJ2-3
V gene: TRBV2
CDR3 protein: CASSEATPTDTQYF

J gene: TRBJ2-1
V gene: TRBV11-3
CDR3 protein: CASSSLTSGSQNEQFF

J gene: TRBJ2-3
V gene: TRBV9
CDR3 protein: CASSPHGLAGGVSPSDTQYF

J gene: TRBJ1-1
V gene: TRBV7-8
CDR3 protein: CASSLEQGMNTEAFF